These 5 T cell receptor beta chains came from one sample sequenced in a study of regulatory T cells in long-lasting Graves disease. Time point indicated: newly diagnosed GD, antithyroid drugs for less than 3 months. TCR sequences were obtained from RNA taken from PBMCs. According to the study, TCR beta libraries were built with iRepertoire HTBI primers and CDR3-region Arm-PCR. TCRdb reprocessed the multiplex PCR reads via MiXCR and lists one record per CDR3 protein. The table includes roughly 420,000 distinct CDR3 sequences, 14% detected once. These data were also reused for a study on T cells in Graves' hyperthyroidism and ophthalmopathy.

This sample comprised peripheral blood mononuclear cells (PBMCs), obtained at new diagnosis, from a patient treated with antithyroid drugs. The receptors were gathered from a woman aged 50 to 60 with Graves disease.

This clonotype was seen only once. A much larger clone lies one base from this, so it may be a read error. CDR3: CASRRASRGTEQYF. DNA of the CDR3: TGCGCCAGTAGAAGGGCATCCCGGGGTACCGAGCAGTACTTC. The chain couples TRBV10-2 to TRBJ2-7, with D perhaps TRBD2 (5 bases). CDR1 is WSHSY, CDR2 SAAADI, per germline. Trimming shortened V by 9 bases and J by 6 bases, and 21 bases separated the two germline ends. This CDR3 spans 14 amino acids.

This clonotype was seen a handful of times. This rearrangement joins TRBV19 to TRBJ2-7; D gene uncertain. Trimming shortened V by 1 base and J by 3 bases, and 10 bases separated the two germline ends. In germline, CDR1 is LNHDA, CDR2 SQIVND (reference sequence). This CDR3 has 14 residues. CDR3 bases: TGTGCCAGTAGTATAGCAGGCGCCCGCTACGAGCAGTACTTC. Translating gives CASSIAGARYEQYF.

This clonotype came up many times. This chain links TRBV5-5 with TRBJ2-1; D is ambiguous. Trimming cost V 2 bases and J 7 bases, with 7 bases left between them. The CDR3 loop spans 12 amino acids. Germline V lookup: CDR1 SGHKS, CDR2 YYEKEE (reference sequence). The CDR3 region is CASSFDPNEQFF. The CDR3 region has the DNA TGTGCCAGCAGCTTCGACCCGAATGAGCAGTTCTTC. Full variable domain (missing parts from reference TRBV5-5 and TRBJ2-1): DAGVTQSPTHLIKTRGQQVTLRCSPISGHKSVSWYQQVLGQGPQFIFQYYEKEERGRGNFPDRFSARQFPNYSSELNVNALLLGDSALYLCASSFDPNEQFFGPGTRLTVL.

Note on this clonotype: A much larger clonotype is one base distant, so this may be a read error. V is TRBV11-2 and J is TRBJ2-1; D possibly corresponds to TRBD2 (5 bases). Germline values: CDR1 SGHAT, CDR2 FQNNGV. This CDR3 comprises 12 residues. CDR3 loop: CASSSLVNEEFF. DNA of the CDR3: TGTGCCAGCAGCTCACTAGTTAATGAGGAGTTCTTC. The variable domain in full, with the rest retrieved from reference TRBV11-2 and TRBJ2-1, is EAGVAQSPRYKIIEKRQSVAFWCNPISGHATLYWYQQILGQGPKLLIQFQNNGVVDDSQLPKDRFSAERLKGVDSTLKIQPAKLEDSAVYLCASSSLVNEEFFGPGTRLTVL.

The genes are TRBV25-1 and TRBJ2-2; D tentatively fits TRBD1 or TRBD2 (5 bases each). Germline CDR1 reads MGHDK; CDR2 reads SYGVNS. With 3 bases removed from V and 4 bases from J, the gap between germline ends came to 15 bases. The length of the CDR3 is 16 residues. The CDR3 region is CASSDRPGRGTGELFF. CDR3 bases: TGTGCCAGCAGTGATCGGCCGGGACGGGGCACCGGGGAGCTGTTTTTT.